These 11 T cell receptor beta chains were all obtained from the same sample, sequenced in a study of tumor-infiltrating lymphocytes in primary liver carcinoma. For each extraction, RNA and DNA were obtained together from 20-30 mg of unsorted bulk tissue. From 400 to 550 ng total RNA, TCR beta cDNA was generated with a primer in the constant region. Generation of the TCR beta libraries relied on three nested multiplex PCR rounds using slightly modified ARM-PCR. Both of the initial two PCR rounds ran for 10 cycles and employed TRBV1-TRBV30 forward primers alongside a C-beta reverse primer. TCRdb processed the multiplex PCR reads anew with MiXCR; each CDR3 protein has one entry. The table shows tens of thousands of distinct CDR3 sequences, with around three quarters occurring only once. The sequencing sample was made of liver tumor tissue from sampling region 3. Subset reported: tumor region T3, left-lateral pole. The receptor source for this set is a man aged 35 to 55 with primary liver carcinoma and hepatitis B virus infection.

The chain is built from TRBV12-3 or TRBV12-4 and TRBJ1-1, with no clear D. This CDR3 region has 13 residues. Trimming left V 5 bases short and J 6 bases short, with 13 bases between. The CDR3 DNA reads TGTGCCAGCAGTGTCAGCAGCGACTCTGAAGCTTTCTTT. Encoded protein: CASSVSSDSEAFF.

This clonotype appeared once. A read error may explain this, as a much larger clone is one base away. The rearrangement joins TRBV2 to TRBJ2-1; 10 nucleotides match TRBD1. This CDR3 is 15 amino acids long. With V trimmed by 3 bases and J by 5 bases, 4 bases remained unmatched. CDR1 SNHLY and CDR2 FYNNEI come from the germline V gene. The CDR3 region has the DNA TGTGCCAGCAGTGACGACGGGACAGGGGACAATGAGCAGTTCTTC. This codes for CASSDDGTGDNEQFF.

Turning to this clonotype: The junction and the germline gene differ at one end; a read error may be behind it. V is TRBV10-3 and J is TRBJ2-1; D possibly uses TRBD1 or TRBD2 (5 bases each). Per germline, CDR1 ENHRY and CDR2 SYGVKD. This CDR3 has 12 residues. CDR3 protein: CAINDGANVQIF. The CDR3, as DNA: TGTGCCATCAATGACGGGGCGAATGTGCAGATCTTC.

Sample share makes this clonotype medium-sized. This chain's CDR3 is CASGGARMNGYTF. The CDR3 bases are TGTGCCAGCGGTGGGGCAAGGATGAATGGCTACACCTTC. The chain joins TRBV11-2 to TRBJ1-2, with TRBD1 as a possible D gene (5 bases). CDR1 is SGHAT and CDR2 is FQNNGV in the germline V gene. Trimming shortened V by 8 bases and J by 6 bases, and 16 bases separated the two germline ends. The CDR3 consists of 13 residues.

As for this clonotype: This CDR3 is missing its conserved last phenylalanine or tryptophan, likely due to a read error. The CDR3 coding sequence is TGCAGTGTTGACGGTAACTCCTACAATGAGCAGTTCATC. Protein: CSVDGNSYNEQFI. The chain recombines TRBV29-1 with TRBJ2-1; D remains ambiguous. CDR1 SQVTM and CDR2 ANQGSEA come from the germline V gene. The CDR3 covers 13 residues.

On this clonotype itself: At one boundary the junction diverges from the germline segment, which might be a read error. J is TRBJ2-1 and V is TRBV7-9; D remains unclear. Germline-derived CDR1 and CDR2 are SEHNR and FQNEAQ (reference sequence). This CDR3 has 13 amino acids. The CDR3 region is CASAPGPYDEQFF. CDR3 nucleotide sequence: TGTGCCAGCGCCCCCGGGCCCTACGATGAGCAGTTCTTC. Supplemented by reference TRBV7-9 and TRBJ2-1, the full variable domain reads DTGVSQNPRHKITKRGQNVTFRCDPISEHNRLYWYRQTLGQGPEFLTYFQNEAQLEKSRLLSDRFSAERPKGSFSTLEIQRTEQGDSAMYLCASAPGPYDEQFFGPGTRLTVL.

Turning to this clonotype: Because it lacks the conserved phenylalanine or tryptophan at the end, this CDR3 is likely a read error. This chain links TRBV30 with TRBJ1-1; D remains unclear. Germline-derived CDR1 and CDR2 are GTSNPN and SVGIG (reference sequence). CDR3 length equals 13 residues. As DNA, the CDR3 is TGTGCCTGGAGTGAGAAGGGTGACACTGGAGCTTTCCTT. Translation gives CAWSEKGDTGAFL.

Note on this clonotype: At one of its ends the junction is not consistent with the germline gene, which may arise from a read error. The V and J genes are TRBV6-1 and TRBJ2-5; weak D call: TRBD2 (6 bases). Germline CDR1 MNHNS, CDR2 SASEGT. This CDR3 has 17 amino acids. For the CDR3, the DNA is TGTGCCAGCAGCGCTAGCACGGGGGTAAACCGCCAGGAGACCGAGTACTTC. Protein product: CASSASTGVNRQETEYF.

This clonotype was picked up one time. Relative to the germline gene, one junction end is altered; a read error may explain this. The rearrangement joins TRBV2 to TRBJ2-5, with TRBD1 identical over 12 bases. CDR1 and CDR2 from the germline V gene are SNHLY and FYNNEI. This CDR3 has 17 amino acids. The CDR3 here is CASNEAWGQGARETQYF. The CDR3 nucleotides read TGTGCCAGCAATGAAGCTTGGGGACAGGGGGCGCGGGAGACCCAGTACTTC.

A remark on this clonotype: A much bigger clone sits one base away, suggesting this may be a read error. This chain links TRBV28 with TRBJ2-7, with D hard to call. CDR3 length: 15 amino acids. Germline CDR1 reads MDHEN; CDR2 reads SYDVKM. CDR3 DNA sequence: TGTGCCAGCATTCCGCGAGGCTACGGAGCCGGCGAGCAGCACTTC. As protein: CASIPRGYGAGEQHF.

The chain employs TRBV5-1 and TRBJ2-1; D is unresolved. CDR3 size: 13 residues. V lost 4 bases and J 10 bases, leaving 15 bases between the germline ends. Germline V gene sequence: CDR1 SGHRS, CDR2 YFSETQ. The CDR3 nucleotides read TGCGCCAGCAGCGTTGGGTCCTTCAACGAGCAGTTCTTC. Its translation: CASSVGSFNEQFF. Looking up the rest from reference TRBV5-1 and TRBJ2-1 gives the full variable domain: KAGVTQTPRYLIKTRGQQVTLSCSPISGHRSVSWYQQTPGQGLQFLFEYFSETQRNKGNFPGRFSGRQFSNSRSEMNVSTLELGDSALYLCASSVGSFNEQFFGPGTRLTVL.